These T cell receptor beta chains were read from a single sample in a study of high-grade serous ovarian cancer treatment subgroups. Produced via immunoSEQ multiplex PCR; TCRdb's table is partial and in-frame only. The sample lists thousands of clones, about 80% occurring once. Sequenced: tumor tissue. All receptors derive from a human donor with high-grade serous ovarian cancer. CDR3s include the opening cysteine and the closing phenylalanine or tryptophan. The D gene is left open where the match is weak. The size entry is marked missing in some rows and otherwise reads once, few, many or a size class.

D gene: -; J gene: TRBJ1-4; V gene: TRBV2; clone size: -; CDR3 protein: CASMAPGSSNEKLFF; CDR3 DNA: TGTGCCAGCATGGCCCCGGGGAGCTCTAATGAAAAACTGTTTTTT
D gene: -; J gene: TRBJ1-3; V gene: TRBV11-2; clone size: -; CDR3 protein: CASSLEQSASGNTIYF; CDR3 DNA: TGTGCCAGCAGCTTAGAACAGTCCGCCTCTGGAAACACCATATATTTT
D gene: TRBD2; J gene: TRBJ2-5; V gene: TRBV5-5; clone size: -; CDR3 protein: CASSAAIAGGRETQYF; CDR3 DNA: TGTGCCAGCAGCGCCGCGATAGCGGGGGGGCGGGAGACCCAGTACTTC
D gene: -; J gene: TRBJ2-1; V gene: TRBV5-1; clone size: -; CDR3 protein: CASSSDSYNEQFF; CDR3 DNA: TGCGCCAGCAGCTCGGACTCTTACAATGAGCAGTTCTTC
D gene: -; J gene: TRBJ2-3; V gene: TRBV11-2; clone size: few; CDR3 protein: CASSSSLGADTQYF; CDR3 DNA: TGTGCCAGCAGCTCCTCCCTGGGGGCAGATACGCAGTATTTT
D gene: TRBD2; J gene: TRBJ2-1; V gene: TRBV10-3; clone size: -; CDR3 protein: CAIRPGLAGGQLSSSYNEQFF; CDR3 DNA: TGTGCCATCAGGCCGGGACTAGCGGGAGGCCAACTCTCAAGCTCCTACAATGAGCAGTTCTTC
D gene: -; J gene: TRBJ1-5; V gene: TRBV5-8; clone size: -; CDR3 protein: CASTTGFGNQPQHF; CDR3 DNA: TGTGCCAGCACCACGGGGTTTGGGAATCAGCCCCAGCATTTT
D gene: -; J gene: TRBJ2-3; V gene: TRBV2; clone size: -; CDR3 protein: CASSESVSPGTDTQYF; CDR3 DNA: TGTGCCAGCAGTGAGTCAGTCAGCCCCGGCACAGATACGCAGTATTTT
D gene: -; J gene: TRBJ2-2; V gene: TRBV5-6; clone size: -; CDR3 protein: CASSLEGPDGGNTGELFF; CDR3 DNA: TGTGCCAGCAGCTTGGAGGGCCCGGATGGGGGAAACACCGGGGAGCTGTTTTTT
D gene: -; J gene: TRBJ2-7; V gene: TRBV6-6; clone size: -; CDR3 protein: CASSHGTRTYEQYF; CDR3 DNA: TGTGCCAGCAGTCACGGGACCCGGACCTACGAGCAGTACTTC
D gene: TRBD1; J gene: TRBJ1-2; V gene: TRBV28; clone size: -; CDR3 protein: CASSLQGARGYTF; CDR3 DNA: TGTGCCAGCAGTTTACAGGGGGCAAGAGGCTACACCTTC
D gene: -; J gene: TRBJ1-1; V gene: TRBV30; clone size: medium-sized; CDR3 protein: CAWSEQGTEAFF; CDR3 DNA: TGTGCCTGGAGCGAACAGGGTACTGAAGCTTTCTTT
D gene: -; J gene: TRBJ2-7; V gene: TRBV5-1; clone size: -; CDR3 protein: CASGPGPGRTYEQYF; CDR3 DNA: TGTGCCAGCGGCCCGGGGCCCGGGCGGACCTACGAGCAGTACTTC
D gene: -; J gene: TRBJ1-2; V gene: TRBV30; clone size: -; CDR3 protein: CAWSVGANNYGYTF; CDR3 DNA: TGTGCCTGGAGTGTAGGGGCGAATAACTATGGCTACACCTTC
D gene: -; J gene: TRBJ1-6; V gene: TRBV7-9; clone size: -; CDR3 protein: CASSFLMDPPLHF; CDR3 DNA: TGTGCCAGCAGCTTCCTCATGGACCCACCCCTCCACTTT
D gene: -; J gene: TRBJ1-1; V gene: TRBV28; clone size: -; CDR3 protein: CASSPTYSRSGAFF; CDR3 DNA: TGTGCCAGCAGCCCTACCTACTCCAGGTCGGGGGCTTTCTTT
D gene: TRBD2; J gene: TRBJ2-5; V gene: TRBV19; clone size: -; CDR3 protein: CASRVSGGAQETQYF; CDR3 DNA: TGTGCCAGTCGAGTTAGCGGGGGGGCCCAAGAGACCCAGTACTTC
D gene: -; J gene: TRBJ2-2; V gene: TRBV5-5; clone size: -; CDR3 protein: CASSPLVRGTSGELFF; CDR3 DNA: TGTGCCAGCAGCCCATTGGTGAGGGGTACCTCCGGGGAGCTGTTTTTT
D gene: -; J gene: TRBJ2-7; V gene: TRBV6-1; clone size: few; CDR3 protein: CASSTGNYPSYEQYF; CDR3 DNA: TGTGCCAGCAGTACAGGGAATTACCCTTCCTACGAGCAGTACTTC
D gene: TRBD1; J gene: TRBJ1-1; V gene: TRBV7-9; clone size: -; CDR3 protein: CASSQDRGQVGLGAFF; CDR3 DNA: TGTGCCAGCAGCCAAGACAGGGGGCAGGTTGGTTTGGGGGCTTTCTTT
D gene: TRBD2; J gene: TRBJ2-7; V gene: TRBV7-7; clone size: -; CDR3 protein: CASSSGLAGEQYF; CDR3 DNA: TGTGCCAGCAGTTCTGGACTAGCGGGGGAGCAGTACTTC
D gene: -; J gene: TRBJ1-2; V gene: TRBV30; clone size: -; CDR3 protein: CAWSVNRRVANYGYTF; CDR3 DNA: TGTGCCTGGAGTGTAAACAGGAGGGTGGCCAACTATGGCTACACCTTC